The 5 T cell receptor beta chains below were found in one sample sequenced in a study of blood T cell repertoires in COVID-19. The protocol was immunoSEQ multiplex PCR, while the TCRdb copy is restricted to in-frame clones and leaves out a portion. There are fewer than 95,000 clones in the sample; just over 85% occur only once, and 25% to 30% lies in the top ten. The sample taken for sequencing was peripheral blood. All receptors derive from a middle-aged man with active or convalescent COVID-19.

The V and J genes are TRBV7-2 and TRBJ2-1; TRBD2 matches 8 bases. The length of the CDR3 is 16 residues. Germline V gene data show CDR1 as SGHTA and CDR2 as FQGNSA. Unmatched junction bases numbered 1, after V lost 0 bases and J lost 0 bases. The CDR3 DNA is TGTGCCAGCAGCTTAGCAGGGACTAGCTCCTACAATGAGCAGTTCTTC. Residues: CASSLAGTSSYNEQFF.

The V and J genes are TRBV11-2 and TRBJ2-1; D is unclear. CDR3 length: 12 residues. Between the trimmed V and J ends, which lost 1 base and 11 bases, there was a span of 9 bases. Germline loops: CDR1 SGHAT, CDR2 FQNNGV. CDR3 loop: CASSLAPRKQFF. The CDR3 region has the DNA TGTGCCAGCAGCTTAGCACCTAGGAAGCAGTTCTTC.

The J gene is TRBJ2-7, the V gene TRBV18; weak D call: TRBD1 (5 bases). This CDR3 has 12 residues. Trimming pared 5 bases from V and 3 bases from J, leaving 8 bases between. Germline V lookup: CDR1 KGHSH, CDR2 LQKENI. CDR3 DNA: TGTGCCAGCTCAACCGACAGCTACGAGCAGTACTTC. It is translated as CASSTDSYEQYF. Using reference TRBV18 and TRBJ2-7 for the parts outside the CDR3, the full variable domain is NAGVMQNPRHLVRRRGQEARLRCSPMKGHSHVYWYRQLPEEGLKFMVYLQKENIIDESGMPKERFSAEFPKEGPSILRIQQVVRGDSAAYFCASSTDSYEQYFGPGTRLTVT.

The count of this clone is one. J is TRBJ2-1 and V is TRBV18; TRBD1 matches at 7 bases. The length of the CDR3 is 15 residues. Germline CDR1 reads KGHSH; CDR2 reads LQKENI. With V trimmed by 2 bases and J by 5 bases, 6 bases remained unmatched. The chain's CDR3 is CASSPSGTADNEQFF. In DNA, the CDR3 is TGTGCCAGCTCACCATCCGGGACAGCTGACAATGAGCAGTTCTTC.

The CDR3 protein is CASSQRTSGGATVEQFF. The CDR3 DNA follows: TGTGCCAGCAGTCAACGGACTAGCGGGGGGGCCACGGTTGAGCAGTTCTTC. This chain joins TRBV6-6 and TRBJ2-1; TRBD2 matches 15 bases. Germline values: CDR1 MNHNY, CDR2 SVGAGI (reference sequence). The CDR3 is made up of 17 amino acids. V was pared by 5 bases and J by 9 bases, with 11 bases of the junction left unmatched.